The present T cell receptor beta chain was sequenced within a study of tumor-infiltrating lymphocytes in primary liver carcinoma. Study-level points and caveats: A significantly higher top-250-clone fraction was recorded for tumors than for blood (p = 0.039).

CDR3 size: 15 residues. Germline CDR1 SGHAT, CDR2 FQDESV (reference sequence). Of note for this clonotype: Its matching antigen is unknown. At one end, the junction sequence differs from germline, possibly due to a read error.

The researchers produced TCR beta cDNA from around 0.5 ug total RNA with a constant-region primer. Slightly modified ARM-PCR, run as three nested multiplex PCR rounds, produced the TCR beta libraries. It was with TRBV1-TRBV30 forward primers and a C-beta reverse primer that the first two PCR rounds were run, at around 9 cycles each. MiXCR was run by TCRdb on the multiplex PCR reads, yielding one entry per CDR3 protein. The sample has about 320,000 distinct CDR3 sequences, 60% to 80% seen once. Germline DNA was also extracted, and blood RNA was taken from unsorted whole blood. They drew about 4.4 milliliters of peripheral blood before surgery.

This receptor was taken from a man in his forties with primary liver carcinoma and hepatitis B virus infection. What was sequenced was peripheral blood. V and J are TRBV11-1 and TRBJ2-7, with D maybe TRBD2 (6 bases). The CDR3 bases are TGTGTCAGCACCCCCCATGGAGGGCACTATTACGAGCAGTACTTC. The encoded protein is CVSTPHGGHYYEQYF.